This TCR beta chain emerged from a study of blood T cell repertoires in COVID-19. Study members were between about 18 and 90 years old and lived in approximately 25 US regions. Cohort assignment relied on participant-reported clinical history. Each recovered donor of Cohort 3 presented with two negative PCRs, clearance, or symptom resolution. Clones were sequenced by immunoSEQ multiplex PCR, and TCRdb holds only the in-frame ones, with some missing. This repertoire shows about 300,000 clones, 70% to 90% found once; its top ten account for approximately 5%. The V and J ends lost 4 bases and 2 bases respectively, with 18 bases between them. Germline loops: CDR1 SQVTM, CDR2 ANQGSEA. This CDR3 spans 15 amino acids.

The chain employs TRBV29-1 and TRBJ2-7; the D gene is possibly TRBD1 (5 bases). Sequencing input: PBMCs or T cells enriched from blood (not recorded which). The sequence was obtained from a woman aged 25 to 39 who had recovered from COVID-19. In nucleotides, the CDR3 is TGCAGCGTTGCCCTCCGTGGCAGGGAACCCTACGAGCAGTACTTC. Its translation: CSVALRGREPYEQYF.